This is a list of T cell receptor beta chains from one sample in a study of preoperative IRX-2 immunotherapy in early breast cancer. Clones were read by immunoSEQ multiplex PCR, and TCRdb kept only the in-frame ones, dropping some. The sample has roughly 26,000 clones, 70% to 90% seen once. Source: tumor tissue, taken after IRX-2 immunotherapy. The receptors come from a human donor with breast cancer. CDR3s include the opening cysteine and the closing phenylalanine or tryptophan. The D gene is left open where the match is weak. Some rows mark clone size as missing; the rest say once, few, many or name a class of expanded clone.

clone size: NA; V gene: TRBV5-1; D gene: NA; J gene: TRBJ1-4; CDR3 DNA: TGCGCCAGCAGCCTCACGGGGCTCTATGAAAAACTGTTTTTT; CDR3 protein: CASSLTGLYEKLFF
clone size: NA; V gene: TRBV19; D gene: NA; J gene: TRBJ1-2; CDR3 DNA: TGTGCCAGTAGTATATCCTTGGCAAGACTGTATGGCTACACCTTC; CDR3 protein: CASSISLARLYGYTF
clone size: NA; V gene: TRBV18; D gene: NA; J gene: TRBJ1-2; CDR3 DNA: TGTGCCAGCTCACCTAGGACGGAGAGCTATGGCTACACCTTC; CDR3 protein: CASSPRTESYGYTF
clone size: NA; V gene: TRBV28; D gene: NA; J gene: TRBJ2-3; CDR3 DNA: TGTGCCAGCAGTTTATTTAGTGGGGGGCGGACAGATACGCAGTATTTT; CDR3 protein: CASSLFSGGRTDTQYF
clone size: once; V gene: TRBV19; D gene: NA; J gene: TRBJ2-7; CDR3 DNA: TGTGCCAGTAGTATAGGGCAGACCTCCTACGAGCAGTACTTC; CDR3 protein: CASSIGQTSYEQYF
clone size: NA; V gene: TRBV2; D gene: TRBD1; J gene: TRBJ1-3; CDR3 DNA: TGTGCCAGCAGTGAAGAGGGGACAGGGGGAAACACCATATATTTT; CDR3 protein: CASSEEGTGGNTIYF
clone size: NA; V gene: TRBV28; D gene: TRBD1; J gene: TRBJ1-2; CDR3 DNA: TGTGCCAGCATAAACTACCTAGACAGGGCTGGTGGCTACACCTTC; CDR3 protein: CASINYLDRAGGYTF
clone size: NA; V gene: TRBV6-1; D gene: NA; J gene: TRBJ1-1; CDR3 DNA: TGTGCCAGCAGTGAACAGGGTACGGACACTGAAGCTTTCTTT; CDR3 protein: CASSEQGTDTEAFF
clone size: NA; V gene: TRBV28; D gene: NA; J gene: TRBJ2-1; CDR3 DNA: TGTGCCAGCAGCCCCGGGCCGTCTGAGCAGTTCTTC; CDR3 protein: CASSPGPSEQFF
clone size: NA; V gene: TRBV9; D gene: NA; J gene: TRBJ2-2; CDR3 DNA: TGTGCCAGCAGCGTAGATTCAACGGGACGGAACACCGGGGAGCTGTTTTTT; CDR3 protein: CASSVDSTGRNTGELFF
clone size: NA; V gene: TRBV7-6; D gene: TRBD1; J gene: TRBJ1-4; CDR3 DNA: TGTGCCAGCAGCTTGACTGGATTCCGGGACAGGGGGGAAAAACTGTTTTTT; CDR3 protein: CASSLTGFRDRGEKLFF